The 23 T cell receptor beta chains reported below all come from one sample, sequenced in a study of OX40 agonist ivuxolimab in advanced cancers. Sequenced by immunoSEQ multiplex PCR; TCRdb stores in-frame clones only, minus some. The data hold about 67,000 clones, with about 85% observed a single time. Sequenced material: CD4+ or CD8+ T cells sorted from blood, taken in a trial of the OX40 agonist ivuxolimab. The receptor source for this set is an adult with an advanced solid tumor such as melanoma, head and neck, liver or kidney cancer.

This chain uses TRBV27 with TRBJ1-5, with 7 positions matching TRBD1. The V segment lost 5 bases and the J segment 3 bases; nucleotides outside the gene matches: 7. Per germline, CDR1 MNHEY and CDR2 SMNVEV (reference sequence). This CDR3 spans 15 amino acids. For the CDR3, the DNA is TGTGCCAGCAGTCCGCTGGGGACAGACAATCAGCCCCAGCATTTT. Its protein is CASSPLGTDNQPQHF.

The chain joins TRBV5-4 to TRBJ2-7; D not resolved. The CDR3 runs to 10 residues. V was shortened by 7 bases and J by 3 bases, with 5 bases between the two germline ends. Germline lookup yields CDR1 SGHNT and CDR2 YYREEE (reference sequence). The CDR3 DNA follows: TGTGCCAGCGGAGACTACGAGCAGTACTTC. Translating it yields CASGDYEQYF.

The chain is built from TRBV5-1 and TRBJ1-1; TRBD1 matches at 8 bases. Unmatched junction bases numbered 0, after V lost 4 bases and J lost 1 base. The CDR3 is 13 amino acids. CDR1 and CDR2 (germline): SGHRS, YFSETQ. CDR3 nucleotides: TGCGCCAGCAGCGGACAGGGGAACACTGAAGCTTTCTTT. As protein: CASSGQGNTEAFF.

This rearrangement joins TRBV9 to TRBJ1-4; D is possibly TRBD1 (5 bases). Trimming stripped 0 bases from V and 5 bases from J, with 11 bases between. The CDR3 covers 15 residues. The germline V gene has CDR1 SGDLS and CDR2 YYNGEE. In DNA form, the CDR3 reads TGTGCCAGCAGCGTAGACGGGGGGAAGAATGAAAAACTGTTTTTT. Amino acid sequence: CASSVDGGKNEKLFF. Full variable domain (missing parts from reference TRBV9 and TRBJ1-4): DSGVTQTPKHLITATGQRVTLRCSPRSGDLSVYWYQQSLDQGLQFLIQYYNGEERAKGNILERFSAQQFPDLHSELNLSSLELGDSALYFCASSVDGGKNEKLFFGSGTQLSVL.

This chain links TRBV28 with TRBJ2-7; D uncertain. Trimming pared 3 bases from V and 0 bases from J, leaving 9 bases between. The CDR3 is 14 residues long. CDR1 and CDR2 (germline): MDHEN, SYDVKM. The CDR3 DNA reads as TGTGCCAGCAGTTTGTTCGGCAGCTCCTACGAGCAGTACTTC. Protein: CASSLFGSSYEQYF.

The chain has TRBV18 and TRBJ2-7, with a tentative D call TRBD1 (5 bases). This CDR3 region has 15 residues. Germline lookup yields CDR1 KGHSH and CDR2 LQKENI. V was trimmed by 2 bases and J by 1 base, leaving 12 bases between them. The chain's CDR3 is CASSPIAGSSYEQYF. CDR3 DNA: TGTGCCAGCTCACCAATAGCAGGGTCATCCTACGAGCAGTACTTC.

This chain links TRBV18 with TRBJ2-1; 10 positions agree with TRBD2. Germline V gene sequence: CDR1 KGHSH, CDR2 LQKENI. Losses at the gene ends were 3 bases for V and 7 bases for J; bases not matched to a gene: 0. The CDR3 runs 13 residues. The CDR3, as DNA: TGTGCCAGCTCACCGGGACTAGCGAATGAGCAGTTCTTC. Residues: CASSPGLANEQFF. Filled out from reference TRBV18 and TRBJ2-1, the complete variable domain reads NAGVMQNPRHLVRRRGQEARLRCSPMKGHSHVYWYRQLPEEGLKFMVYLQKENIIDESGMPKERFSAEFPKEGPSILRIQQVVRGDSAAYFCASSPGLANEQFFGPGTRLTVL.

The rearrangement joins TRBV18 to TRBJ1-5; D gene unclear. The V gene lost 6 bases and the J gene lost 1 base, with 13 bases spanning the gap. Germline V gene lookup returns CDR1 KGHSH and CDR2 LQKENI. This CDR3 spans 15 amino acids. CDR3 in amino acids: CASSPTRGSNQPQHF. CDR3 in DNA: TGTGCCAGCTCTCCAACCCGGGGAAGCAATCAGCCCCAGCATTTT. The full variable domain, with the rest looked up from reference TRBV18 and TRBJ1-5, is NAGVMQNPRHLVRRRGQEARLRCSPMKGHSHVYWYRQLPEEGLKFMVYLQKENIIDESGMPKERFSAEFPKEGPSILRIQQVVRGDSAAYFCASSPTRGSNQPQHFGDGTRLSIL.

This clone was found once. The chain recombines TRBV25-1 with TRBJ2-7, with D unresolved. CDR1 and CDR2 from the germline V gene are MGHDK and SYGVNS. V was shortened by 5 bases and J by 2 bases, with 10 bases between the two germline ends. The CDR3 has 13 amino acids. The CDR3 DNA sequence: TGTGCCAGCAGTAAGGACGGGCCCTACGAGCAGTACTTC. This sequence encodes CASSKDGPYEQYF.

This rearrangement joins TRBV5-4 to TRBJ1-2, with unresolved D. Germline lookup yields CDR1 SGHNT and CDR2 YYREEE (reference sequence). The germline V and J ends were trimmed by 0 bases and 0 bases, with 6 bases remaining between them. The CDR3 extends over 14 amino acids. The CDR3 coding sequence is TGTGCCAGCAGCTTGGTGGATCCTAACTATGGCTACACCTTC. It specifies CASSLVDPNYGYTF.

This clone appeared once. The chain has TRBV5-1 and TRBJ2-1; D possibly matches TRBD1 or TRBD2 (5 bases each). V was trimmed by 0 bases and J by 2 bases, leaving 9 bases between them. The CDR3 consists of 15 residues. Germline V gene sequence: CDR1 SGHRS, CDR2 YFSETQ. CDR3 bases: TGCGCCAGCAGCTTGGGAGGGGCGGCCTACAATGAGCAGTTCTTC. The encoded protein is CASSLGGAAYNEQFF.

The genes are TRBV5-1 and TRBJ1-2, with 9 bases matching TRBD1. CDR1 and CDR2 from the germline V gene are SGHRS and YFSETQ. The CDR3 consists of 15 residues. V trimming: 2 bases; J trimming: 1 base; junction bases outside the gene matches: 3. CDR3 in DNA: TGCGCCAGCAGCTTAACGGGACAGGGTAACTATGGCTACACCTTC. Translation: CASSLTGQGNYGYTF.

V is TRBV19 and J is TRBJ1-5; the match to TRBD1 covers 8 bases. Trimming cost V 3 bases and J 7 bases; bases outside gene matches: 11. The CDR3 totals 16 residues. The germline V gene encodes CDR1 LNHDA and CDR2 SQIVND (reference sequence). The CDR3 is CASSISWTGLVQPQHF. CDR3 bases: TGTGCCAGTAGTATCTCCTGGACAGGGTTGGTACAGCCCCAGCATTTT.

CDR3 nucleotides: TGCGCCAGCAGCCCCCCCGGGACATCCTCCGGAGCTTTCTTT. Protein product: CASSPPGTSSGAFF. The chain combines TRBV5-1 with TRBJ1-1, with D possibly being TRBD1 (6 bases). The CDR3 consists of 14 residues. Germline V CDR1 and CDR2: SGHRS, YFSETQ. V gave up 4 bases and J gave up 10 bases, with 20 bases separating them.

The chain recombines TRBV6-1 with TRBJ1-1; possible D gene TRBD1, 6 bases. This CDR3 is built from 13 residues. Trimming removed 7 bases at V and 3 bases at J, with 12 bases between. CDR1 and CDR2 (germline): MNHNS, SASEGT. DNA of the CDR3: TGTGCCAGCACCCGGACAGTCGACACTGAAGCTTTCTTT. This codes for CASTRTVDTEAFF.

Regarding this clone: Different DNA sequences within this sample yield the same CDR3. V and J are TRBV5-6 and TRBJ1-2; D ambiguous. The CDR3 has 14 residues. Per the germline V gene, CDR1 is SGHDT and CDR2 is YYEEEE. V lost 2 bases to trimming and J lost 3 bases, with 11 bases between them. The CDR3 nucleotides read TGTGCCAGCAGCTTCCCAGGAGGAGACTATGGCTACACCTTC. Protein sequence: CASSFPGGDYGYTF.

The rearrangement uses TRBV4-2 and TRBJ1-5, with TRBD1 as a possible D gene (5 bases). Trimming took 0 bases from V and 5 from J, leaving 11 bases between them. Germline-derived CDR1 and CDR2 are LGHNA and YNFKEQ. The CDR3 length is 15 residues. CDR3 loop: CASSQEGESHQPQHF. The CDR3 DNA reads as TGTGCCAGCAGCCAAGAAGGGGAGTCCCATCAGCCCCAGCATTTT.

This clone appeared a few times. This chain connects TRBV7-9 to TRBJ1-1; no clear D. V shed 6 bases and J shed 2 bases, with 7 bases lying between them. The germline gives CDR1 SEHNR, CDR2 FQNEAQ (reference sequence). The CDR3 covers 12 residues. The CDR3 coding sequence is TGTGCCAGCAGGGACGGAAACACTGAAGCTTTCTTT. Residues: CASRDGNTEAFF.

V gene TRBV2 combines with J gene TRBJ2-2; a weak D match, TRBD1 (5 bases). CDR1 is SNHLY and CDR2 is FYNNEI in the germline V gene. The CDR3 runs to 13 residues. V was shortened by 4 bases and J by 4 bases, with 7 bases between the two germline ends. CDR3 in amino acids: CASSGRATGELFF. CDR3 bases: TGTGCCAGCAGTGGCAGGGCCACCGGGGAGCTGTTTTTT.

V and J are TRBV6-5 and TRBJ1-1, with 7 bases lining up with TRBD1. The CDR3 totals 13 residues. Germline assignment: CDR1 MNHEY and CDR2 SVGAGI. The ends lost 4 bases at V and 7 bases at J; junction bases unmatched: 6. This CDR3 is CASSWRGQSEAFF. CDR3 bases: TGTGCCAGCAGTTGGAGGGGGCAAAGTGAAGCTTTCTTT.

A single count supports this clone. This chain connects TRBV5-6 to TRBJ2-3; TRBD2 is a possible D gene (6 bases). The CDR3 sequence is 16 residues long. The V end was cut by 2 bases, the J end by 0 bases, with 13 bases between. Germline assignment: CDR1 SGHDT and CDR2 YYEEEE. This chain's CDR3 is CASSFRRGISTDTQYF. DNA of the CDR3: TGTGCCAGCAGCTTCCGGCGGGGTATTAGCACAGATACGCAGTATTTT.

The chain joins TRBV5-4 to TRBJ1-5; D gene unclear. This CDR3 contains 14 residues. Trimming cost V 1 base and J 4 bases, with 9 bases left between them. Looked up from germline, CDR1 is SGHNT and CDR2 is YYREEE (reference sequence). The CDR3 nucleotides are TGTGCCAGCAGCTTGCGGGGAGGAAATCAGCCCCAGCATTTT. Translated: CASSLRGGNQPQHF.

V is TRBV19 and J is TRBJ1-6; unclear D gene. The CDR3 length is 12 residues. V dropped 6 bases and J dropped 7 bases, with 7 bases sitting between them. Germline V gives CDR1 LNHDA, CDR2 SQIVND (reference sequence). The CDR3 nucleotides are TGTGCCAGTAGCCCCATCAATTCACCCCTCCACTTT. Its protein is CASSPINSPLHF.